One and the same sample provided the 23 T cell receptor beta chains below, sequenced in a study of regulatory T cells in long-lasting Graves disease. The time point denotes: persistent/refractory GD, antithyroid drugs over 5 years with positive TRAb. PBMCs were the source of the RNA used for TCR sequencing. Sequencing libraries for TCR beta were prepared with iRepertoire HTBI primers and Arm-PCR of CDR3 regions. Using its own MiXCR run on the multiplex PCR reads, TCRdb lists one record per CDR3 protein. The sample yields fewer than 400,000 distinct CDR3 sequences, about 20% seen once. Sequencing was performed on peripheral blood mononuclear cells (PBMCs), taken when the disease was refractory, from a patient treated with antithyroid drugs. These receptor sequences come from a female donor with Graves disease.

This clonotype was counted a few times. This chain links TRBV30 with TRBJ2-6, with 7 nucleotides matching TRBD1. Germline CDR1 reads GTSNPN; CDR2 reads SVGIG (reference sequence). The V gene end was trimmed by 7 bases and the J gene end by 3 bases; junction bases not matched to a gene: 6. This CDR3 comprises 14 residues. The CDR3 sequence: CASRGPGGANVLTF. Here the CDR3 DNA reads TGTGCCTCTAGGGGGCCCGGTGGGGCCAACGTCCTGACTTTC.

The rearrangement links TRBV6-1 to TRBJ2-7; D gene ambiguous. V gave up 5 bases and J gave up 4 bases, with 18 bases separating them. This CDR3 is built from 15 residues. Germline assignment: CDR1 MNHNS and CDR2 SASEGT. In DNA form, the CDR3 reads TGTGCCAGCAGTCCCAGTTGGCTGACGGTTTACGAGCAGTACTTC. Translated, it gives CASSPSWLTVYEQYF.

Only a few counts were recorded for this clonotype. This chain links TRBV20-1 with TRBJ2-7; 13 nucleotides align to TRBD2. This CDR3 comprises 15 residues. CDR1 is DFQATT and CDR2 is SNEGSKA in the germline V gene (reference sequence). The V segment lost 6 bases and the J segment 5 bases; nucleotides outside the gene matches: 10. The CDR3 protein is CSASTLGLAGHEQYF. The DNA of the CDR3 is TGCAGTGCCTCAACTCTGGGACTAGCGGGACACGAGCAGTACTTC.

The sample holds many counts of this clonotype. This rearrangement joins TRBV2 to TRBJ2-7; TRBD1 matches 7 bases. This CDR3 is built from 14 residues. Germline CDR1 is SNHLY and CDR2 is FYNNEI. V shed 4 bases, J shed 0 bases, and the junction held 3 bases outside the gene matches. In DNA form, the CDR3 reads TGTGCCAGCAGTGGTACAGGGGCCTCCTACGAGCAGTACTTC. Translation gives CASSGTGASYEQYF.

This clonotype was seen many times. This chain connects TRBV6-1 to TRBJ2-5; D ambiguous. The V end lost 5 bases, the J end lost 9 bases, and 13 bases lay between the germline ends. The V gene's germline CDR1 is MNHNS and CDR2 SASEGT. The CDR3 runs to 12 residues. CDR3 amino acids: CASSTGTRAQYF. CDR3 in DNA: TGTGCCAGCAGTACCGGCACCCGGGCCCAGTACTTC.

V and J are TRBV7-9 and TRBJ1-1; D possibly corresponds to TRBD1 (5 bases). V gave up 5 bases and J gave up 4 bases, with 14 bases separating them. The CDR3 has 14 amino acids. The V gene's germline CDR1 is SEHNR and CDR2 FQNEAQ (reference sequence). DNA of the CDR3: TGTGCCAGCAGCCTAGGGGTGGGGGGCACTGAAGCTTTCTTT. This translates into CASSLGVGGTEAFF.

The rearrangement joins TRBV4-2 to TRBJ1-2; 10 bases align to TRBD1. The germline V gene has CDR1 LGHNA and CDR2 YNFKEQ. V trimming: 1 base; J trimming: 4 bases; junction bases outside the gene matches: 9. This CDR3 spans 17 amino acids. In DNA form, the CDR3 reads TGTGCCAGCAGCCAAGGAGTGATCGGGACAGGGGTCTATGGCTACACCTTC. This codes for CASSQGVIGTGVYGYTF.

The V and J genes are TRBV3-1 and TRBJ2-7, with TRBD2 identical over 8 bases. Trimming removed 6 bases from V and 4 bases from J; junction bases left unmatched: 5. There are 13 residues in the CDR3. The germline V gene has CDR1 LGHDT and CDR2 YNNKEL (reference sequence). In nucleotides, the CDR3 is TGTGCCAGCAGGGGGGGCGGGGGGTACGAGCAGTACTTC. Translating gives CASRGGGGYEQYF.

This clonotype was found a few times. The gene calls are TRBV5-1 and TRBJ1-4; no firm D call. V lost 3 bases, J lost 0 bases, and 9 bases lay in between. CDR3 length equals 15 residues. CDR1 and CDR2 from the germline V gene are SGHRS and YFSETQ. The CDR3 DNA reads TGCGCCAGCAGCTATCAGACGGCAACTAATGAAAAACTGTTTTTT. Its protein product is CASSYQTATNEKLFF.

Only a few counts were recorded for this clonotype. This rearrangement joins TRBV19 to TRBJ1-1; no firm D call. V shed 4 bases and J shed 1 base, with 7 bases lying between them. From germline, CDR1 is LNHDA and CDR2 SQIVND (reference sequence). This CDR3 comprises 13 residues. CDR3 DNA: TGTGCCAGTAGTAATGGTTGGAACACTGAAGCTTTCTTT. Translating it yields CASSNGWNTEAFF.

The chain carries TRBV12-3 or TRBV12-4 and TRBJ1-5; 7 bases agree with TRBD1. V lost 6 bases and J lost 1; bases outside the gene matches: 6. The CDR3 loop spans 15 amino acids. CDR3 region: CASSPNRGSNQPQHF. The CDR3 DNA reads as TGTGCCAGCAGCCCAAACAGGGGAAGCAATCAGCCCCAGCATTTT.

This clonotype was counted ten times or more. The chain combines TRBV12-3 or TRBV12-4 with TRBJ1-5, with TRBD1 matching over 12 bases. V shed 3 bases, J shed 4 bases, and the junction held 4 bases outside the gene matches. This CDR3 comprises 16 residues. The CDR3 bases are TGTGCCAGCAGTTTCGGGACAGGGGGCCCTAATCAGCCCCAGCATTTT. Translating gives CASSFGTGGPNQPQHF.

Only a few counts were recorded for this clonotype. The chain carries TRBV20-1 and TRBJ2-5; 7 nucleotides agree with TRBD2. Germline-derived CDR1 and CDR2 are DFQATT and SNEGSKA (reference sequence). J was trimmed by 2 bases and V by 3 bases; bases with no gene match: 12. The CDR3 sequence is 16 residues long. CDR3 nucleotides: TGCAGTGCTAGTCGGATCCCGACGGGAGGACAAGAGACCCAGTACTTC. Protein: CSASRIPTGGQETQYF.

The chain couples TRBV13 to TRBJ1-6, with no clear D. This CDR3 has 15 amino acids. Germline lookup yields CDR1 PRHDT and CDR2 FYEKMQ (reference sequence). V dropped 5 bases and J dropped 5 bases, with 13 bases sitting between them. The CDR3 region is CASSLTGYDNSPLHF. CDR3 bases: TGTGCCAGCAGCCTGACGGGCTACGATAATTCACCCCTCCACTTT. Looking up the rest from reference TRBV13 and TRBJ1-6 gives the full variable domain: AAGVIQSPRHLIKEKRETATLKCYPIPRHDTVYWYQQGPGQDPQFLISFYEKMQSDKGSIPDRFSAQQFSDYHSELNMSSLELGDSALYFCASSLTGYDNSPLHFGNGTRLTVT.

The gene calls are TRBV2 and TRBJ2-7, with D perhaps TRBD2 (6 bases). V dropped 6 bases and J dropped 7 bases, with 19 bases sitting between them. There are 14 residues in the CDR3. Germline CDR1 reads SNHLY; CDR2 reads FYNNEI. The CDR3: CASSPRMAGWEQYF. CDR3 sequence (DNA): TGTGCCAGCAGCCCCAGGATGGCGGGATGGGAGCAGTACTTC.

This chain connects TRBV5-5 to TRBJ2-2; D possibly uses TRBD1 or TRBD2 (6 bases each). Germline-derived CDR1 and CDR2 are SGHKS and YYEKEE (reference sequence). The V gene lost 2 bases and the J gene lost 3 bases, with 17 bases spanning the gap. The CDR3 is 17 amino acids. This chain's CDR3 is CASSLPEGGADTGELFF. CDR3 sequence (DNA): TGTGCCAGCAGCTTACCCGAGGGGGGAGCCGACACCGGGGAGCTGTTTTTT.

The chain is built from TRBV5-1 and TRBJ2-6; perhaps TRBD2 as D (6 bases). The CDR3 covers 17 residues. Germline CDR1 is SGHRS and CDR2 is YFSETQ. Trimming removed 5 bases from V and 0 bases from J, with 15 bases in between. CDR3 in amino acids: CASRRNSGGSGANVLTF. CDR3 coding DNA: TGCGCCAGCAGGCGAAACTCCGGGGGCTCTGGGGCCAACGTCCTGACTTTC. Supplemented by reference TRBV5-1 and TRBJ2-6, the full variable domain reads KAGVTQTPRYLIKTRGQQVTLSCSPISGHRSVSWYQQTPGQGLQFLFEYFSETQRNKGNFPGRFSGRQFSNSRSEMNVSTLELGDSALYLCASRRNSGGSGANVLTFGAGSRLTVL.

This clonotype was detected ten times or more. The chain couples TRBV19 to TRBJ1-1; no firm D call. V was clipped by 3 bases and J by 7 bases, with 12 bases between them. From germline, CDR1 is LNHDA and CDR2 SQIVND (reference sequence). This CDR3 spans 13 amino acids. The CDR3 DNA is TGTGCCAGTAGTATTGCACCACGGAGTGAAGCTTTCTTT. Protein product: CASSIAPRSEAFF.

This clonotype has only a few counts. The CDR3 DNA follows: TGCGCCAGCAGCTTGGACCTAGCAGAACCCTACGAGCAGTACTTC. Residues: CASSLDLAEPYEQYF. J is TRBJ2-7 and V is TRBV5-1; tentative D call: TRBD2 (5 bases). Deletions cut 0 bases from V and 2 bases from J, with 12 bases between. This CDR3 comprises 15 residues. CDR1 and CDR2 from the germline V gene are SGHRS and YFSETQ.

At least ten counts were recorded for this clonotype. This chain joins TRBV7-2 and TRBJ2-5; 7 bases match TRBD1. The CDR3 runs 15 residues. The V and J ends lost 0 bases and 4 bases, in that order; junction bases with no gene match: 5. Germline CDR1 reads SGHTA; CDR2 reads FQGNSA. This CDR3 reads CASSLAKTGTETQYF. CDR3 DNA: TGTGCCAGCAGCTTAGCGAAGACAGGGACAGAGACCCAGTACTTC.

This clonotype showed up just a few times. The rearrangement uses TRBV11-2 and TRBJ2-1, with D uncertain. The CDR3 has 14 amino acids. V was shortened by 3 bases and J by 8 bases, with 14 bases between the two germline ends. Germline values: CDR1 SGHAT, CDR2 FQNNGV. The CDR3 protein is CASSFNPSLYEQFF. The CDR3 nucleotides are TGTGCCAGCAGCTTCAACCCTTCCCTTTATGAGCAGTTCTTC.

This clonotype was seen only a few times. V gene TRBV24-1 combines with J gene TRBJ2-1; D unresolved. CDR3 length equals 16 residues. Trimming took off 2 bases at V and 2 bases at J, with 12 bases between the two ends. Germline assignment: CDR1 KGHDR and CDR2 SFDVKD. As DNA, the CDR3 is TGTGCCACCAGTGATTCCTCCGCCGGCGCCTACAATGAGCAGTTCTTC. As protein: CATSDSSAGAYNEQFF.

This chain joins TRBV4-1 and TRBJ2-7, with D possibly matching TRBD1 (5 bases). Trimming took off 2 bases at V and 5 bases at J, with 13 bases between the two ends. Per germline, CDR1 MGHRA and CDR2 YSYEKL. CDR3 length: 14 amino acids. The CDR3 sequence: CASSQIWQGNEQYF. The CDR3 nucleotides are TGCGCCAGCAGCCAAATCTGGCAGGGAAACGAGCAGTACTTC.